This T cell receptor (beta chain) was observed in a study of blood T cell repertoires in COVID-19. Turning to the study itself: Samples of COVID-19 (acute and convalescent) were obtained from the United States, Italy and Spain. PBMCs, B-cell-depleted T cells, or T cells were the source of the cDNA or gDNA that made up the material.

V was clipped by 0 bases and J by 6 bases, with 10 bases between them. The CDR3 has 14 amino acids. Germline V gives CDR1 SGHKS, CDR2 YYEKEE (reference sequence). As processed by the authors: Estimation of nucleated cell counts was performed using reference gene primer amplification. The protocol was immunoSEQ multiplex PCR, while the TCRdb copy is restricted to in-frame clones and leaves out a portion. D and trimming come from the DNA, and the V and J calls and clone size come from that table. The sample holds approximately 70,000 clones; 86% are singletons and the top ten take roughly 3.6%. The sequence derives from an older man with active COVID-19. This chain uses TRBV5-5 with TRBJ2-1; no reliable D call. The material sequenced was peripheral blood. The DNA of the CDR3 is TGTGCCAGCAGCTTGGGCAGTTCGGGCAATGAGCAGTTCTTC. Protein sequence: CASSLGSSGNEQFF.